This is a list of T cell receptor beta chains from one sample in a study of T cells after yellow fever vaccination. TCRdb re-analysed the 5' RACE reads in MiXCR, keeping a single row per CDR3 protein. The repertoire holds fewer than 20,000 distinct CDR3 sequences, with around 4% as singletons. Specimen: PBMCs, either bulk or a sorted T-cell subset (CD4+, CD8+, memory, or dextramer-sorted; not recorded which), collected 15 days after the yellow fever booster vaccination. The receptors come from a man younger than 45 who received the YFV17D yellow fever vaccine. Each CDR3 is given with its conserved first and last residue. A D gene is named only where the DNA matches it firmly. Clone size, where shown, is once, few, many, or a class for clones that have expanded.

clone_size,d_call,j_call,v_call,cdr3_nt,cdr3_aa
many,.,TRBJ1-3,TRBV5-1,TGCGCCAGCAGCTTGTTAGGGACCTCCTCTGGAAACACCATATATTTT,CASSLLGTSSGNTIYF
many,.,TRBJ2-7,TRBV18,TGTGCCAGCTCATCAACCGGGTCGGATTCCTACGAGCAGTACTTC,CASSSTGSDSYEQYF
many,TRBD1,TRBJ2-3,TRBV20-1,TGCAGTGCTAGGACAGGGGCTAGCACAGATACGCAGTATTTT,CSARTGASTDTQYF
many,TRBD2,TRBJ2-3,TRBV7-3,TGTGCCAGCAGCCTCGGACTAGCGGGAGCAGATACGCAGTATTTT,CASSLGLAGADTQYF
many,.,TRBJ2-3,TRBV12-3/TRBV12-4,TGTGCCAGCACCGAGACTAGTACCACAGATACGCAGTATTTT,CASTETSTTDTQYF
many,TRBD1,TRBJ2-7,TRBV7-9,TGTGCCAGCAGCCCCGACAGGGGGCGAAGCGAGCAGTACTTC,CASSPDRGRSEQYF
many,.,TRBJ1-6,TRBV12-3/TRBV12-4,TGTGCCAGCAGGCCTGGGACCCCTCTTAATTCACCCCTCCACTTT,CASRPGTPLNSPLHF
many,TRBD2,TRBJ2-7,TRBV20-1,TGCAGTGCTAGAGATCTGCGGGAGGACTGGGACGAGCAGTACTTC,CSARDLREDWDEQYF
many,.,TRBJ2-3,TRBV11-2,TGTGCCAGCAGCTTAGAGGCCCGGGGTACGCAGTATTTT,CASSLEARGTQYF
many,TRBD2,TRBJ2-3,TRBV20-1,TGCAGTGCCCCACGGGGCGGGAGTGTGGCAGATACGCAGTATTTT,CSAPRGGSVADTQYF
.,TRBD2,TRBJ2-2,TRBV29-1,TGCAGCGTCCTTCCGGGACTAGCGGGAGCCGGGGAGCTGTTTTTT,CSVLPGLAGAGELFF
many,.,TRBJ1-2,TRBV20-1,TGCAGTGCTAGTCCCGCGGGCAGAAACTATGGCTACACCTTC,CSASPAGRNYGYTF
many,TRBD1,TRBJ2-3,TRBV5-1,TGCGCCAGCAGCTTGGAGGACAGGGCATGGGATACGCAGTATTTT,CASSLEDRAWDTQYF
many,TRBD1,TRBJ1-2,TRBV4-3,TGCGCCAGCAGCCAAGGTCCGGGACAGGGGCTTTGGACCTTC,CASSQGPGQGLWTF
many,TRBD1,TRBJ2-5,TRBV12-3/TRBV12-4,TGTGCCAGCGGGCAGGACAGGGGTGAGACCCAGTACTTC,CASGQDRGETQYF
many,.,TRBJ1-3,TRBV21-1,TGTGCCAGCAGCAAAAAAGGACCCCCCTCTGGAAACACCATATATTTT,CASSKKGPPSGNTIYF
many,.,TRBJ2-3,TRBV20-1,TGCAGTGCTAACGACAACACAGATACGCAGTATTTT,CSANDNTDTQYF
many,TRBD1,TRBJ1-2,TRBV12-3/TRBV12-4,TGTGCCAGTTCAACAGGGGGCGGATATGGCTACACCTTC,CASSTGGGYGYTF
many,TRBD2,TRBJ2-5,TRBV20-1,TGCTGTGCTAGAGATCGGAGCGGGAGGGCCCTCGAAAGGGCCCAGTACTTC,CCARDRSGRALERAQYF
many,.,TRBJ2-4,TRBV6-5,TGTGCCAGCAGATCTCAGGGGCTCGGTAACATTCAGTACTTC,CASRSQGLGNIQYF
many,.,TRBJ2-5,TRBV30,TGTGCCTGGAGGGGGGACCGGGGGAAAGAGACCCAGTACTTC,CAWRGDRGKETQYF
medium-sized,.,TRBJ2-2,TRBV11-2,TGTGCCAGCAGCCGCAGTCTAGCGTTGTACAACACCGGGGAGCTGTTTTTT,CASSRSLALYNTGELFF
many,.,TRBJ2-5,TRBV11-1,TGTGCCAGCAGCGGGGACACCGACCGAGAGACCCAGTACTTC,CASSGDTDRETQYF
many,TRBD2,TRBJ2-7,TRBV20-1,TGCAGTGCTAGAGACACTAGCGGGAGGTACGAGCAGTACTTC,CSARDTSGRYEQYF
many,TRBD1,TRBJ2-3,TRBV12-3/TRBV12-4,TGTGCCAGCAGTTTGAGGTCAGGGGGCGGACATACGCAGTATTTT,CASSLRSGGGHTQYF
many,TRBD1,TRBJ1-2,TRBV12-3/TRBV12-4,TGTGCCAGCAGTTTCGGGACAGGGGGCGGGTATGGCTACACCTTC,CASSFGTGGGYGYTF
medium-sized,.,TRBJ2-7,TRBV12-3/TRBV12-4,TGTGCCAGCAGTTTAAGTGGGCCAGGTCGCGAGCAGTACTTC,CASSLSGPGREQYF
many,.,TRBJ1-2,TRBV5-1,TGCGCCAGCAGCTTGGACAACTATGGCTACACCTTC,CASSLDNYGYTF
many,TRBD2,TRBJ2-4,TRBV6-1,TGTGCCAGCAGACTAGCGGGAGGGCCGACGAACATTCAGTACTTC,CASRLAGGPTNIQYF
many,.,TRBJ2-7,TRBV7-9,TGTGCCAGCAGCTCTAAGGACTTTCGCTACGAGCAGTACTTC,CASSSKDFRYEQYF
many,.,TRBJ2-4,TRBV7-3,TGTGCCAGCAGCTTAGATTACGGAGCTGGAAACATTCAGTACTTC,CASSLDYGAGNIQYF
many,.,TRBJ2-5,TRBV7-2,TGTGCCAGCAGCTTCACTCCCGAAGAGACCCAGTACTTC,CASSFTPEETQYF
many,TRBD1,TRBJ2-6,TRBV10-3,TGTGCCATCAGTGTGGGACAGACGTCTGGGGCCAACGTCCTGACTTTC,CAISVGQTSGANVLTF
many,TRBD1,TRBJ1-1,TRBV14,TGTGCCAGCAGCACACCGGGACAGGCCCAGAGGGCTTTCTTT,CASSTPGQAQRAFF
many,.,TRBJ2-5,TRBV5-1,TGCGCCAGCAGCGATGGATGGGTAGAGACCCAGTACTTC,CASSDGWVETQYF
many,TRBD2,TRBJ2-1,TRBV20-1,TGCAGTGGCGGGAGTTCTTACAATGAGCAGTTCTTC,CSGGSSYNEQFF
many,.,TRBJ2-7,TRBV19,TGTGCCAGTAGTTCCCGGGCCCCCGCCTACGAGCAGTACTTC,CASSSRAPAYEQYF
many,.,TRBJ2-1,TRBV6-5,TGTGCCAGCAGTTACCGACGGGCATACAATGAGCAGTTCTTC,CASSYRRAYNEQFF
many,TRBD2,TRBJ2-5,TRBV28,TGTGCCAGCAGTGGGGTGCGGGGACAGACCCGACTAGCGGGAGTTTTGGAGACCCAGTACTTC,CASSGVRGQTRLAGVLETQYF
many,TRBD1,TRBJ2-7,TRBV7-2,TGTGCCAGCAGCTTATTAGGACAGGGCGACTACGAGCAGTACTTC,CASSLLGQGDYEQYF
medium-sized,.,TRBJ2-7,TRBV12-3/TRBV12-4,TGTGCCAGCACTCTGGGGGTCGAGCAGTACTTC,CASTLGVEQYF
medium-sized,.,TRBJ2-1,TRBV11-2,TGTGCCAGCAGCTCTACTAGAATCGCTTACAATGAGCAGTTCTTC,CASSSTRIAYNEQFF
many,.,TRBJ1-6,TRBV20-1,TGCAGTGCTAGGGCCGTCCTCCTTCCCAACTCACCCCTCCACTTT,CSARAVLLPNSPLHF
many,.,TRBJ1-2,TRBV6-5,TGTGCCAGCAGCCCAGGGGTTAGCTTCGGCTACACCTTC,CASSPGVSFGYTF
many,.,TRBJ2-5,TRBV7-8,TGTGCCAGCAGCTTAAGCGCTAGCCGGGGTGAGACCCAGTACTTC,CASSLSASRGETQYF
many,TRBD2,TRBJ2-1,TRBV30,TGTGCCTGGACCGGACTAGCGGCCTACAATGAGCAGTTCTTC,CAWTGLAAYNEQFF
.,.,TRBJ2-7,TRBV27,TGTGCCAGCAGTTTATCGGCGACTAACTCCTACGAGCAGTACTTC,CASSLSATNSYEQYF